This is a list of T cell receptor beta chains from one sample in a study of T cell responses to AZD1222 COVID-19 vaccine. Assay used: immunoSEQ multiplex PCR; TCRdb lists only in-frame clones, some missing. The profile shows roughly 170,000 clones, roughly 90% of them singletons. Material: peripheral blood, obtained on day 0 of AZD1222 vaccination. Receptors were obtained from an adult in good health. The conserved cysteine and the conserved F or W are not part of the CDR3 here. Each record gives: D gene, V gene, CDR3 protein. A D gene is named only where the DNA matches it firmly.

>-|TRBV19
ASSITDVGNQPQH
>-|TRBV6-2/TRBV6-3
ASSYDLSENPRTDTQY
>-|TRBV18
ASSPPPVRNYGYT
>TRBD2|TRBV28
ASSLGGLAGSYEQY
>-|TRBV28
ASREGGSFNEKLF
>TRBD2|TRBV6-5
ASSLAENYEQY
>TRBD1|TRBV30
AWSVQGGDSPYGYT
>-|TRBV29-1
SPLRGAVP
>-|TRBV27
ASSNRGGYEQY
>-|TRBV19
ASSTGGTYGYT
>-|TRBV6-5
ASSLPGNTEAF
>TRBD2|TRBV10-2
ASLLAGVINEQF
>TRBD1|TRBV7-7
ASSDGTGGSYEQY
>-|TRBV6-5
ASRVGRVSNQPQH
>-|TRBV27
ASTPGSGSYEQY
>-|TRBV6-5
ASSPYGGPRGEQY
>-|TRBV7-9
ASSLDVLGGKNTIY
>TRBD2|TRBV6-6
ASSVTSGTYNEQF
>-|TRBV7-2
ASSLQGYGYT
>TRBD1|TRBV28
ASSQQGQAADEQY
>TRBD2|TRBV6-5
ASSISGSSYNEQF
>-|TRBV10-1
ASSEGRIGTTRIAF
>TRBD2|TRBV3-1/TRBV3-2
ASSRSSGRGTDTQY
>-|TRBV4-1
ASSQDIEQGSSEAF